The rows below give T cell receptor beta chains drawn from one sample of a study of blood T cell repertoires in COVID-19. The method was immunoSEQ multiplex PCR; TCRdb's version includes in-frame clones alone and lacks a portion of them. The top ten hold 1.7% of the sample, which has under 300,000 clones, around 90% seen once. The sequencing input was PBMCs or T cells enriched from blood (not recorded which). Receptor source: a woman between 40 and 50 years old who had recovered from COVID-19. Both conserved end residues are trimmed from each CDR3. Each record gives: CDR3 protein, clone size, V gene. Expanded clones are given a class, and other clones once, few, many or no size at all.

ASSLASGGARQETQY,NA,TRBV7-6
ASSAPGQRSYNEQF,few,TRBV7-9
ASSPSVGASTYGYT,once,TRBV7-2
ASSPPGLDGTDTQY,NA,TRBV5-1
ASSRTRQGEAF,NA,TRBV3-1/TRBV3-2
ASSFPRDTQY,once,TRBV7-2
ASSLSRSTDTQY,NA,TRBV11-3
ASSLGLAGTTDTQY,NA,TRBV5-1
ASSGRTGLTFSGYT,NA,TRBV9
ASSYGSHQPQH,NA,TRBV6-5
ASSYQTGTNEKLF,NA,TRBV27
ASSQLSGGVNTEAF,NA,TRBV16
ASSPGTGRSDGYT,NA,TRBV19
ASSYSGQGAEAF,NA,TRBV6-2/TRBV6-3
ATSRDQDRDHEQY,NA,TRBV15
ASSMGQGGNTEAF,once,TRBV19
ASSPNTGGGEQY,NA,TRBV5-6
ASRYNRQGNSPLH,once,TRBV6-5
ASSAPRSGGHGYT,few,TRBV9
ASSSQGQGGTDTQY,NA,TRBV7-6
ASSYSVQGNTEAF,NA,TRBV6-5
ASSLGGSLPNQPQH,NA,TRBV27
ATSTGPRETQY,NA,TRBV19
ASSAGTGASGNTIY,NA,TRBV18
ALTQGGGNYGYT,NA,TRBV30
ASSLSEGGYT,NA,TRBV5-1
ASSQSLGRPSSYEQY,NA,TRBV5-4
SVTTGQNEQF,NA,TRBV29-1
ASRRDGQFTGELF,NA,TRBV5-1
ASSLLAGKYEQY,NA,TRBV5-4
ASSQGPGTGAFEQY,NA,TRBV4-1
ASSIQNWQTQY,NA,TRBV19
ASSVGLAGKTDTQY,NA,TRBV9
ASSIPGDNYGYT,NA,TRBV19
ASSQTGSNTEAF,NA,TRBV25-1
ASSLSVGGPYEQY,few,TRBV7-9
ASSILGQGNNQPQH,NA,TRBV19
ASSQARGLQETQY,NA,TRBV4-1
ASSFFRGEQF,NA,TRBV7-2
AWSGRTGGTNYGYT,once,TRBV30
ASSQDDQGSSYEQY,NA,TRBV4-1
AISSPSSGNTIY,NA,TRBV10-3
ASRGTGSNEKLF,NA,TRBV27
ASSLGGASTTNYGYT,NA,TRBV5-1
ASSSYRQKNTEAF,NA,TRBV27
AWSVAGGQPQH,NA,TRBV30
ASRSSGRNEQF,NA,TRBV6-5
ATLAGGSTDTQY,NA,TRBV7-9
ASSKGERYGYT,NA,TRBV10-2
ASSSPTSGVREQY,few,TRBV7-2